The next 13 T cell receptor beta chains were all read from a single sample in a study of blood T cell repertoires in COVID-19. Data came from immunoSEQ multiplex PCR; TCRdb stores just in-frame clones and leaves some out. The sample yields some 110,000 clones, over 75% seen once. The specimen sequenced was peripheral blood. These TCRs come from a woman aged 70-85 years with acute or convalescent COVID-19.

CDR3 protein: CASSLVRGQGGETQYF. In DNA form, the CDR3 reads TGTGCCAGCAGCTTAGTACGTGGACAGGGAGGTGAGACCCAGTACTTC. V gene TRBV7-2 combines with J gene TRBJ2-5, with 8 nucleotides matching TRBD1. V shed 1 base, J shed 5 bases, and the junction held 9 bases outside the gene matches. Germline V gene sequence: CDR1 SGHTA, CDR2 FQGNSA. There are 16 residues in the CDR3. The complete variable domain, with remaining parts taken from reference TRBV7-2 and TRBJ2-5, reads GAGVSQSPSNKVTEKGKDVELRCDPISGHTALYWYRQSLGQGLEFLIYFQGNSAPDKSGLPSDRFSAERTGGSVSTLTIQRTQQEDSAVYLCASSLVRGQGGETQYFGPGTRLLVL.

In nucleotides, the CDR3 is TGTGCCAGCAGCTTACCAGGATCCTCTGGAAACACCATATATTTT. It translates to CASSLPGSSGNTIYF. The V and J genes are TRBV7-6 and TRBJ1-3, with D uncertain. The germline CDR1 and CDR2 sequences are SGHVS and FNYEAQ. The CDR3 spans 15 residues. Deletions cut 2 bases from V and 0 bases from J, with 8 bases between.

V usage is TRBV6-1 and J usage is TRBJ2-5, with TRBD1 matching over 8 bases. The CDR3 loop spans 14 amino acids. Trimming removed 2 bases from V and 2 bases from J; junction bases left unmatched: 1. Germline-derived CDR1 and CDR2 are MNHNS and SASEGT. The DNA of the CDR3 is TGTGCCAGCAGTGAAACAGGGGGACAAGAGACCCAGTACTTC. As protein: CASSETGGQETQYF.

The V gene is TRBV19, the J gene TRBJ2-2; D possibly corresponds to TRBD2 (5 bases). Germline V gives CDR1 LNHDA, CDR2 SQIVND (reference sequence). The CDR3 has 15 residues. The ends were cut back, 5 bases at V and 4 bases at J, with 14 bases in the middle. Here the CDR3 DNA reads TGTGCCAGTAGTCCAAGCGGCCTACCCACCGGGGAGCTGTTTTTT. As protein: CASSPSGLPTGELFF. Complete variable domain (other parts from reference TRBV19 and TRBJ2-2): DGGITQSPKYLFRKEGQNVTLSCEQNLNHDAMYWYRQDPGQGLRLIYYSQIVNDFQKGDIAEGYSVSREKKESFPLTVTSAQKNPTAFYLCASSPSGLPTGELFFGEGSRLTVL.

This rearrangement joins TRBV15 to TRBJ2-1, with 8 positions matching TRBD2. V lost 0 bases and J lost 7; bases outside the gene matches: 8. This CDR3 is built from 16 residues. CDR1 is LNHNV and CDR2 is YYDKDF in the germline V gene (reference sequence). The CDR3 region is CATSRDRAGAGNEQFF. In DNA form, the CDR3 reads TGTGCCACCAGCAGAGATCGAGCGGGGGCCGGGAATGAGCAGTTCTTC. The whole variable domain, remainder taken from reference TRBV15 and TRBJ2-1, is DAMVIQNPRYQVTQFGKPVTLSCSQTLNHNVMYWYQQKSSQAPKLLFHYYDKDFNNEADTPDNFQSRRPNTSFCFLDIRSPGLGDTAMYLCATSRDRAGAGNEQFFGPGTRLTVL.

The CDR3 DNA reads as TGTGCCAGCAGCCTCCGGACTGACTTCCTCTCCTATAATTCACCCCTCCACTTT. Protein sequence: CASSLRTDFLSYNSPLHF. V gene TRBV13 combines with J gene TRBJ1-6; D gene ambiguous. The V end was cut by 5 bases, the J end by 0 bases, with 17 bases between. The CDR3 has 18 amino acids. The germline V gene has CDR1 PRHDT and CDR2 FYEKMQ (reference sequence).

The chain recombines TRBV4-1 with TRBJ1-6; D gene unclear. Germline CDR1 MGHRA, CDR2 YSYEKL. The V end was cut by 0 bases, the J end by 2 bases, with 5 bases between. The CDR3 totals 15 residues. In DNA, the CDR3 is TGCGCCAGCAGCCAAGACCCAGCCTATAATTCACCCCTCCACTTT. Protein product: CASSQDPAYNSPLHF.

The chain recombines TRBV5-5 with TRBJ2-4, with D perhaps TRBD1 (6 bases). Trimming stripped 6 bases from V and 3 bases from J, with 16 bases between. The CDR3 loop spans 15 amino acids. Germline CDR1 is SGHKS and CDR2 is YYEKEE (reference sequence). The CDR3 region is CASMMDSRVKNIQYF. In nucleotides, the CDR3 is TGTGCCAGCATGATGGACAGCCGTGTCAAAAACATTCAGTACTTC.

This clone was recorded only once. This chain joins TRBV30 and TRBJ1-2; perhaps TRBD1 as D (6 bases). Looked up from germline, CDR1 is GTSNPN and CDR2 is SVGIG (reference sequence). Trimming shortened V by 0 bases and J by 3 bases, and 11 bases separated the two germline ends. The CDR3 contains 14 residues. In DNA, the CDR3 is TGTGCCTGGAGTGTAAGGGGGGGCGACTATGGCTACACCTTC. Protein: CAWSVRGGDYGYTF.

The chain carries TRBV6-1 and TRBJ1-6, with D unclear. This CDR3 comprises 12 residues. Trimming removed 2 bases from V and 9 bases from J, with 5 bases in between. CDR1 MNHNS and CDR2 SASEGT come from the germline V gene. CDR3 nucleotide sequence: TGTGCCAGCAGTGAATCCCGTTCACCCCTCCACTTT. Translating it yields CASSESRSPLHF.

This chain connects TRBV7-9 to TRBJ2-2; the match to TRBD1 covers 10 bases. V lost 4 bases and J lost 0; bases outside the gene matches: 11. Germline CDR1 reads SEHNR; CDR2 reads FQNEAQ (reference sequence). The CDR3 length is 19 residues. The CDR3 reads CASSSTHGDRGSNTGELFF. For the CDR3, the DNA is TGTGCCAGCAGCTCCACCCACGGGGACAGGGGTTCGAACACCGGGGAGCTGTTTTTT. Complete variable domain (other parts from reference TRBV7-9 and TRBJ2-2): DTGVSQNPRHKITKRGQNVTFRCDPISEHNRLYWYRQTLGQGPEFLTYFQNEAQLEKSRLLSDRFSAERPKGSFSTLEIQRTEQGDSAMYLCASSSTHGDRGSNTGELFFGEGSRLTVL.

The chain couples TRBV19 to TRBJ1-1; 9 bases are shared with TRBD1. Per germline, CDR1 LNHDA and CDR2 SQIVND (reference sequence). The CDR3 contains 12 residues. The trim removed 1 base at V and 11 bases at J, leaving 2 bases unmatched. The CDR3: CASSIAGQGAFF. The CDR3 bases are TGTGCCAGTAGTATAGCTGGACAGGGGGCTTTCTTT.

The CDR3 spells CASSYGATGIYGYTF. In DNA form, the CDR3 reads TGTGCCAGCAGTTACGGTGCGACAGGGATTTATGGCTACACCTTC. The rearrangement links TRBV6-6 to TRBJ1-2; TRBD1 matches 7 bases. Germline values: CDR1 MNHNY, CDR2 SVGAGI (reference sequence). The CDR3 totals 15 residues. V shed 2 bases, J shed 5 bases, and the junction held 8 bases outside the gene matches.